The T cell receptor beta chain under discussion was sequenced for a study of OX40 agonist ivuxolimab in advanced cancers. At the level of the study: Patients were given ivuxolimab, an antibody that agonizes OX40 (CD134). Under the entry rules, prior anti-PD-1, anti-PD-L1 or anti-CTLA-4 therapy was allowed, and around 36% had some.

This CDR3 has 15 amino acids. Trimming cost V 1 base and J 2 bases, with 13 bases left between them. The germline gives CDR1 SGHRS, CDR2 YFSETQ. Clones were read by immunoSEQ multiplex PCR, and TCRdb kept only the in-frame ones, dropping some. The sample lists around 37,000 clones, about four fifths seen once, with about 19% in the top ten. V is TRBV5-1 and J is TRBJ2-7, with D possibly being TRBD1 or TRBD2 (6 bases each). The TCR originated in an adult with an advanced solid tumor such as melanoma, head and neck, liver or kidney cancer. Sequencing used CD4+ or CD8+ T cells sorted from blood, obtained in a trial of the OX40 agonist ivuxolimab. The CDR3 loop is CASSLQGRIPYEQYF. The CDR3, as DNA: TGCGCCAGCAGCTTGCAGGGGAGGATTCCCTACGAGCAGTACTTC.